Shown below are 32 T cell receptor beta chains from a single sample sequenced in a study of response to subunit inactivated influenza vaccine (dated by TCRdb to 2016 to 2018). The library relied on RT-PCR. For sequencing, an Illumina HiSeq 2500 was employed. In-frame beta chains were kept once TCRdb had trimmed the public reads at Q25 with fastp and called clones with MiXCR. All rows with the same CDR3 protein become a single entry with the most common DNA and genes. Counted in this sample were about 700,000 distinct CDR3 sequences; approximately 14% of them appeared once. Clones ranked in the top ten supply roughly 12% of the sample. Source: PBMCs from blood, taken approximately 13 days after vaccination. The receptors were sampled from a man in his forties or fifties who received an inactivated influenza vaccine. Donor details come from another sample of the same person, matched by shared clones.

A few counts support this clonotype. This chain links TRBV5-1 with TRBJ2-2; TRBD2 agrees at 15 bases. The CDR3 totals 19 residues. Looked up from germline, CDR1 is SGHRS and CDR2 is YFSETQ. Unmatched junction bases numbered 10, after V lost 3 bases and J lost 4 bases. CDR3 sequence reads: CASSSGLAGGLRITGELFF. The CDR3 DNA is TGCGCCAGCAGCTCCGGACTAGCGGGGGGGCTCCGGATCACCGGGGAGCTGTTTTTT.

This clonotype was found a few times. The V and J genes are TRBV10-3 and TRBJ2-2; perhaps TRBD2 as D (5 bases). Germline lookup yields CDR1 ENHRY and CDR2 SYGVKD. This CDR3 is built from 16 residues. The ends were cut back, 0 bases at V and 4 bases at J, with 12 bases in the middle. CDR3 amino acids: CAISESRGSFTGELFF. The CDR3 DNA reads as TGTGCCATCAGTGAGTCGCGTGGGAGTTTCACCGGGGAGCTGTTTTTT.

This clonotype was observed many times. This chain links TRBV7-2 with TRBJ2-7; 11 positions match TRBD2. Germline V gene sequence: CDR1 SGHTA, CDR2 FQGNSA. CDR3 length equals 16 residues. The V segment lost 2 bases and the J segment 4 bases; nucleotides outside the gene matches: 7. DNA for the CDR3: TGTGCCAGCAGCTTACCCGGGACTAGCGGCACTTACGAGCAGTACTTC. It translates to CASSLPGTSGTYEQYF.

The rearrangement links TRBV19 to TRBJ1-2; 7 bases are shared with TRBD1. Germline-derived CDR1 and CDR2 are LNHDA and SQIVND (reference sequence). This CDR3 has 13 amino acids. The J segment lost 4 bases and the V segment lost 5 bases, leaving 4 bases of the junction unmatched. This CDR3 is CASSQQGTYGYTF. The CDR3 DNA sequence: TGTGCCAGTAGTCAACAGGGGACCTATGGCTACACCTTC.

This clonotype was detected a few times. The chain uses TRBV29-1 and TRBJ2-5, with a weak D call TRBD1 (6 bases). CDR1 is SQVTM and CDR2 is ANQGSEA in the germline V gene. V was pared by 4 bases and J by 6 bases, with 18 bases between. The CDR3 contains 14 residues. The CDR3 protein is CSVVGSGGAQTQYF. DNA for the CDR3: TGCAGCGTTGTTGGCTCTGGGGGCGCGCAGACCCAGTACTTC. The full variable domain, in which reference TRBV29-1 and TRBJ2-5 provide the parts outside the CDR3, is SAVISQKPSRDICQRGTSLTIQCQVDSQVTMMFWYRQQPGQSLTLIATANQGSEATYESGFVIDKFPISRPNLTFSTLTVSNMSPEDSSIYLCSVVGSGGAQTQYFGPGTRLLVL.

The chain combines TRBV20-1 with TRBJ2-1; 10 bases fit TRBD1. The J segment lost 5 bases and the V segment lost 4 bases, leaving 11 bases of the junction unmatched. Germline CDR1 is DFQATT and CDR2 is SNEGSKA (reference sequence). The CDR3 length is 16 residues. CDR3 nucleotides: TGCAGTGCTACTCCCATTACCGGGACAGGGGACAATGAGCAGTTCTTC. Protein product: CSATPITGTGDNEQFF.

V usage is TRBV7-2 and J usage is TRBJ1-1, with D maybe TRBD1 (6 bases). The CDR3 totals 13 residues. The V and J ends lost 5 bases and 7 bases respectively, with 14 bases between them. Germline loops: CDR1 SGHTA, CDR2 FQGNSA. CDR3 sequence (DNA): TGTGCCAGCAGCCCCGGACAGAAGATTGAAGCTTTCTTT. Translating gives CASSPGQKIEAFF.

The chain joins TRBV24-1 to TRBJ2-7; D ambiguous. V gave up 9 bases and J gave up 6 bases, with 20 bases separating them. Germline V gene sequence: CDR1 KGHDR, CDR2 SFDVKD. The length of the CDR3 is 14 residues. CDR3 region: CATGHGPAQAEQYF. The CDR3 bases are TGTGCCACCGGTCACGGACCTGCTCAGGCCGAGCAGTACTTC.

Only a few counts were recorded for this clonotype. The CDR3: CASSVLAGGLTEQFF. As DNA, the CDR3 is TGTGCCAGCAGCGTACTAGCGGGGGGTCTCACTGAGCAGTTCTTC. V and J are TRBV13 and TRBJ2-1, with 12 bases identical to TRBD2. Germline CDR1 is PRHDT and CDR2 is FYEKMQ (reference sequence). This CDR3 is built from 15 residues. Germline trimming cut 5 bases from V and 9 bases from J; bases unmatched to any gene: 8.

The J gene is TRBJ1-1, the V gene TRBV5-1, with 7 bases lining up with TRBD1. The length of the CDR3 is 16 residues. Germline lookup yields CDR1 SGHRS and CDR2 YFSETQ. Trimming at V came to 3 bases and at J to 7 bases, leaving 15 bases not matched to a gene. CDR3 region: CASSWSRQGTYNEAFF. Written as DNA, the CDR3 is TGCGCCAGCAGCTGGAGCCGACAGGGTACTTACAATGAAGCTTTCTTT.

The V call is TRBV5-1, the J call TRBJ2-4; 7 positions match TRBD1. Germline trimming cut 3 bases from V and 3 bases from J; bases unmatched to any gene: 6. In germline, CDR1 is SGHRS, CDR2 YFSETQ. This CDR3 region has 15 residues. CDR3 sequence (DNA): TGCGCCAGCAGCTCACCCCGGGACAGCAAAAACATTCAGTACTTC. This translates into CASSSPRDSKNIQYF.

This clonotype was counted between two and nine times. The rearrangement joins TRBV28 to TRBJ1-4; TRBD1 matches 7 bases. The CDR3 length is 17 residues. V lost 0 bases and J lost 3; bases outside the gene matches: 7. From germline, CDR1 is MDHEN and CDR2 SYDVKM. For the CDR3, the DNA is TGTGCCAGCAGTTTATGGCAGGGGGGGTTTGCTAATGAAAAACTGTTTTTT. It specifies CASSLWQGGFANEKLFF.

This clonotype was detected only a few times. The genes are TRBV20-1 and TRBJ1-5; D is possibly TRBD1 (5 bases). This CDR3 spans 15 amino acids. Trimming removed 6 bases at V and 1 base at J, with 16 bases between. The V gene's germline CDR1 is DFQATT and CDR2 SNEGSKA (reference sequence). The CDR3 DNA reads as TGCAGTGCCCTTTTTGGGGGTTCCAGCAATCAGCCCCAGCATTTT. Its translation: CSALFGGSSNQPQHF.

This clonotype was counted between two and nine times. The CDR3 sequence: CSARTGTTSYEQYF. The CDR3 DNA is TGCAGTGCAAGGACAGGGACCACCTCCTACGAGCAGTACTTC. This chain links TRBV20-1 with TRBJ2-7, with 8 nucleotides matching TRBD1. The CDR3 consists of 14 residues. Trimming took 6 bases from V and 0 from J; bases not matched to a gene: 7. Germline CDR1 and CDR2: DFQATT and SNEGSKA (reference sequence).

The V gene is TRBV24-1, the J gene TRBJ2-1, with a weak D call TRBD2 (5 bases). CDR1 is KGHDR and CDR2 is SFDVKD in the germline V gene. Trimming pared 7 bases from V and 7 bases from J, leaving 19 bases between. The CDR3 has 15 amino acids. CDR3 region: CATRSRDPTWNEQFF. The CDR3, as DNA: TGTGCCACCAGATCCCGGGATCCTACCTGGAATGAGCAGTTCTTC.

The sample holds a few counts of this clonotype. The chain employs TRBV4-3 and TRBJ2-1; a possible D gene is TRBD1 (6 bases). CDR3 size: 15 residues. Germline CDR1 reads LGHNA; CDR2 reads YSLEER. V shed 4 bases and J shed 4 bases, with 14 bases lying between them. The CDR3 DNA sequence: TGCGCCAGCAGCCGGGACGGACAGAATTACAATGAGCAGTTCTTC. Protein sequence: CASSRDGQNYNEQFF.

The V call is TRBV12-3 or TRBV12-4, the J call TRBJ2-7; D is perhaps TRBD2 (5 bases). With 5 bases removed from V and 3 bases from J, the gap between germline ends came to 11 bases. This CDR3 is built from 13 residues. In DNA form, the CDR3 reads TGTGCCAGCAGTCGGACTGGAATCTACGAGCAGTACTTC. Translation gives CASSRTGIYEQYF.

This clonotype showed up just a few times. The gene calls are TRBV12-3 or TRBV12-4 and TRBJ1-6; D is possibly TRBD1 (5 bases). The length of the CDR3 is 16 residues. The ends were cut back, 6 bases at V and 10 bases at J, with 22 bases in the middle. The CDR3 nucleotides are TGTGCCAGCAGCTTCTCCACTCCAGGGCCGAGGTCACCCCTCCACTTT. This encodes CASSFSTPGPRSPLHF.

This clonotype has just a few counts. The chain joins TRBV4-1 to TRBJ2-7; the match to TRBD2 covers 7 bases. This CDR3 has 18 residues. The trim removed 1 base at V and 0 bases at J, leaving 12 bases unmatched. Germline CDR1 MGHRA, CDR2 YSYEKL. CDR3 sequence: CASSQVIGRDYLSYEQYF. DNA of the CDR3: TGCGCCAGCAGCCAAGTCATAGGGAGGGACTACCTCTCCTACGAGCAGTACTTC.

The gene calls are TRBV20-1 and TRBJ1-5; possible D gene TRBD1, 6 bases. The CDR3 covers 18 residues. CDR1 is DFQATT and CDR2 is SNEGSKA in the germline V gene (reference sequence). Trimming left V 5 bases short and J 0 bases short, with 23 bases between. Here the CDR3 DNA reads TGCAGTGCTCGCCCCCTCAGGGGCGCCGGTTATAGCAATCAGCCCCAGCATTTT. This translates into CSARPLRGAGYSNQPQHF.

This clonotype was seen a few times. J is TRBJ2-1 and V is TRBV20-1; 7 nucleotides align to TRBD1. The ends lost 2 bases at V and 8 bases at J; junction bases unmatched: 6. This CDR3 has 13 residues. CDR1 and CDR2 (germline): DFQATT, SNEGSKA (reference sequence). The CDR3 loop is CSARTGAWDEQFF. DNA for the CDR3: TGCAGTGCTAGAACAGGGGCTTGGGATGAGCAGTTCTTC.

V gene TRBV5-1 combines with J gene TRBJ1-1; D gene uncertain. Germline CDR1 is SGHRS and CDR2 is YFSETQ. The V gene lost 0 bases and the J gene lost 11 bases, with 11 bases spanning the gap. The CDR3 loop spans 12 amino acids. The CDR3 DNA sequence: TGCGCCAGCAGCTTGGAGCGGGAAGACGCTTTCTTT. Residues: CASSLEREDAFF.

Written as DNA, the CDR3 is TGTGCCAGCAGTGTCCGGGACAGGGGCTACACCTTC. Translated: CASSVRDRGYTF. This sequence joins TRBV12-3 or TRBV12-4 and TRBJ1-2, with 8 nucleotides matching TRBD1. V shed 5 bases and J 8 bases; nucleotides not matched to a gene: 4. The CDR3 loop spans 12 amino acids.

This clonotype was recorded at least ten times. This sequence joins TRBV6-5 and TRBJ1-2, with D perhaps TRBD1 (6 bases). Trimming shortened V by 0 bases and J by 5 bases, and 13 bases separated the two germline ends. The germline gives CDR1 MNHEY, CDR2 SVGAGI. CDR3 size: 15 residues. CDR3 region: CASSYSTGPEYGYTF. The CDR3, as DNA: TGTGCCAGCAGTTACTCGACAGGCCCCGAATATGGCTACACCTTC.

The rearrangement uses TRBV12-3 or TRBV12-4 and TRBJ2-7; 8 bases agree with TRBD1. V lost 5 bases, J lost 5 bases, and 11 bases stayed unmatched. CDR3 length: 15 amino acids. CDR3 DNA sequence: TGTGCCAGCAGTCCCGGGACAGGCGTTTGGAACGAGCAGTACTTC. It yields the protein CASSPGTGVWNEQYF.

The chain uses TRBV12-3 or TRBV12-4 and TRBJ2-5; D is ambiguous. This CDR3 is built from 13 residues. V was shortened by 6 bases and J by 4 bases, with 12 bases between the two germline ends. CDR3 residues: CASSITFTETQYF. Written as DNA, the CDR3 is TGTGCCAGCAGCATTACGTTCACAGAGACCCAGTACTTC.

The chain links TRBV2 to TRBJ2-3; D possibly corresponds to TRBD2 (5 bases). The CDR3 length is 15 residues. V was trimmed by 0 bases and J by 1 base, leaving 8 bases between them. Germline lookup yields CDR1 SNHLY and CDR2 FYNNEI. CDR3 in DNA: TGTGCCAGCAGTGAAGCTGGTAGCGGCACAGATACGCAGTATTTT. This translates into CASSEAGSGTDTQYF.

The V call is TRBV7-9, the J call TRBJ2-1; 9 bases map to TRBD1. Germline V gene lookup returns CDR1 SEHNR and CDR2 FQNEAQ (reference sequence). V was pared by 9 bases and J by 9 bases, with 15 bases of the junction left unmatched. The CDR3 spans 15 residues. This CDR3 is CASPPTDRGETEQFF. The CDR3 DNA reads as TGTGCCAGTCCTCCCACCGACAGGGGGGAAACTGAGCAGTTCTTC.

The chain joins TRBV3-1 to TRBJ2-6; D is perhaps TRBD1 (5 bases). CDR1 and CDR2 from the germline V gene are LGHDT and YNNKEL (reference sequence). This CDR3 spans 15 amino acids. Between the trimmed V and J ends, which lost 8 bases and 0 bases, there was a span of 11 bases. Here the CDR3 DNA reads TGTGCCAGCGGAGACAGATTCTCTGGGGCCAACGTCCTGACTTTC. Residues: CASGDRFSGANVLTF.

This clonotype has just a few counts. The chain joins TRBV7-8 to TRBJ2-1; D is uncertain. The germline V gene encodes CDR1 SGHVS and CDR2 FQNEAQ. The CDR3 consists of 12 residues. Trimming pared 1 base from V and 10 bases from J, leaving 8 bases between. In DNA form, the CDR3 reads TGTGCCAGCAGCTTAGGGTACGGAGAGCAGTTCTTC. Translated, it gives CASSLGYGEQFF.

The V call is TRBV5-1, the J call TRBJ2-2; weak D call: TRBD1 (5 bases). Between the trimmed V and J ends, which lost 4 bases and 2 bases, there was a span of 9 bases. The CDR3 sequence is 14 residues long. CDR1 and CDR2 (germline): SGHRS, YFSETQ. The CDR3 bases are TGCGCCAGCAGCATAGGACACAACACCGGGGAGCTGTTTTTT. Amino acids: CASSIGHNTGELFF.

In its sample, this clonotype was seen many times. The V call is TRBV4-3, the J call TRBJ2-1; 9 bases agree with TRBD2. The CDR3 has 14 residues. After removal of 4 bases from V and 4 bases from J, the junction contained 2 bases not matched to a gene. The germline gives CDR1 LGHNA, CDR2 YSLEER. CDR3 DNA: TGCGCCAGCAGCCGTCTAGCGGGGTACAATGAGCAGTTCTTC. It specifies CASSRLAGYNEQFF.